This T cell receptor beta chain emerged from a study of blood T cell repertoires in COVID-19. Whole-study context: Collection of acute and convalescent COVID-19 samples took place in the United States, Italy and Spain. PBMCs, B-cell-depleted T cells, or T cells were the source of the cDNA or gDNA that made up the material.

As originally analysed: Amplifying reference gene primers gave estimates of nucleated cell counts. TCRdb's copy holds only in-frame clones and misses some; the assay was immunoSEQ multiplex PCR. The DNA was the basis for D and trimming; V, J and clone size are from that table. Here the sample spans 290,000 or so clones, over 75% being singletons. Germline assignment: CDR1 SGDLS and CDR2 YYNGEE. This CDR3 spans 15 amino acids. Trimming left V 2 bases short and J 6 bases short, with 15 bases between. The sequencing input was peripheral blood. The V gene is TRBV9, the J gene TRBJ2-1, with D maybe TRBD1 (5 bases). The TCR was taken from a middle-aged man with active or convalescent COVID-19. In DNA form, the CDR3 reads TGTGCCAGCAGCGTTGGTGACAGCACCCTCAATGAGCAGTTCTTC. Protein product: CASSVGDSTLNEQFF.